This passage covers 27 T cell receptor beta chains from one sample sequenced in a study of blood T cells in healthy people across ages. PCR was performed a second time for roughly 7 to 12 cycles using a sample-barcoded 5' primer and a J-beta primer mix. TCRdb ran MiXCR on the 5' RACE reads and lists one entry per CDR3 protein. Of approximately 810,000 distinct CDR3 sequences listed, about 34% are singletons. The specimen was blood. These receptors all come from a young man in good health.

The sample holds a few counts of this clonotype. The chain joins TRBV7-2 to TRBJ2-1; 13 bases align to TRBD2. CDR3 length equals 19 residues. Germline lookup yields CDR1 SGHTA and CDR2 FQGNSA. After removal of 5 bases from V and 0 bases from J, the junction contained 10 bases not matched to a gene. CDR3 bases: TGTGCCAGCAGCCATCGGACTAGCGGGGGAACAAGCTCCTACAATGAGCAGTTCTTC. Translated: CASSHRTSGGTSSYNEQFF. The entire variable domain, with the rest obtained from reference TRBV7-2 and TRBJ2-1, is as follows: GAGVSQSPSNKVTEKGKDVELRCDPISGHTALYWYRQSLGQGLEFLIYFQGNSAPDKSGLPSDRFSAERTGGSVSTLTIQRTQQEDSAVYLCASSHRTSGGTSSYNEQFFGPGTRLTVL.

This clonotype has only a few counts. The J gene is TRBJ2-5, the V gene TRBV12-3 or TRBV12-4; D perhaps matches TRBD2 (5 bases). Between the trimmed V and J ends, which lost 6 bases and 2 bases, there was a span of 10 bases. The CDR3 runs to 13 residues. This chain's CDR3 is CASRKGLQETQYF. In nucleotides, the CDR3 is TGTGCCAGCAGAAAAGGACTGCAAGAGACCCAGTACTTC.

Concerning this clonotype: A much more abundant neighbour one base away suggests this may be a read error. The chain combines TRBV9 with TRBJ2-1; D unclear. This CDR3 spans 14 amino acids. Looked up from germline, CDR1 is SGDLS and CDR2 is YYNGEE. CDR3 nucleotide sequence: TGTGCCTGCAGCCCTAGGACCTACTACAATGAGCAGTTCTTC. Translated: CACSPRTYYNEQFF.

The CDR3 protein is CASSPYRTVGYTF. The CDR3 nucleotides read TGTGCCAGCAGCCCCTACCGGACCGTCGGCTACACCTTC. V gene TRBV7-2 combines with J gene TRBJ1-2; D is undetermined. There are 13 residues in the CDR3. Per the germline V gene, CDR1 is SGHTA and CDR2 is FQGNSA. Trimming stripped 5 bases from V and 8 bases from J, with 15 bases between.

This clonotype appeared a few times. This rearrangement joins TRBV2 to TRBJ2-5; tentative D call: TRBD1 (6 bases). CDR3 size: 13 residues. CDR1 is SNHLY and CDR2 is FYNNEI in the germline V gene. V dropped 8 bases and J dropped 3 bases, with 13 bases sitting between them. The CDR3: CASGGGQEETQYF. CDR3 coding DNA: TGTGCCAGCGGTGGGGGACAAGAAGAGACCCAGTACTTC.

With regard to this clonotype: A much larger clone differs from this one at a single base, so this may be a read error. This sequence joins TRBV29-1 and TRBJ2-5; tentatively, D is TRBD2 (5 bases). Looked up from germline, CDR1 is SQVTM and CDR2 is ANQGSEA. This CDR3 contains 14 residues. The V end was cut by 6 bases, the J end by 13 bases, with 27 bases between. The CDR3 loop is CSVTGGSRTYERYF. As DNA, the CDR3 is TGCAGCGTGACTGGAGGTTCCCGGACCTACGAGCGGTACTTC.

The chain couples TRBV19 to TRBJ2-6; D is undetermined. Germline V gene sequence: CDR1 LNHDA, CDR2 SQIVND (reference sequence). Trimming shortened V by 7 bases and J by 0 bases, and 10 bases separated the two germline ends. This CDR3 is 15 amino acids long. The chain's CDR3 is CASIKGISGANVLTF. CDR3 nucleotides: TGTGCCAGTATCAAGGGAATCTCTGGGGCCAACGTCCTGACTTTC.

This chain links TRBV6-2 or TRBV6-3 with TRBJ1-1; 7 bases agree with TRBD1. Germline V gene data show CDR1 as MNHEY and CDR2 as SVGEGT. This CDR3 region has 17 residues. Trimming took 0 bases from V and 8 from J; bases not matched to a gene: 15. The CDR3 region has the DNA TGTGCCAGCAGTTACTCGACACAGGGGTCACAGAAAGACGAAGCTTTCTTT. Protein product: CASSYSTQGSQKDEAFF.

Concerning this clonotype itself: A read error may explain this, as a much larger clone is one base away. The gene calls are TRBV12-3 or TRBV12-4 and TRBJ2-1, with a weak D call TRBD1 (5 bases). The CDR3 has 13 amino acids. CDR3: CTSRPTAYNEQFF. The CDR3 bases are TGTACCAGCAGGCCGACAGCCTACAATGAGCAGTTCTTC.

This clonotype has more than one count but fewer than ten. The chain couples TRBV4-2 to TRBJ1-1; TRBD1 matches 7 bases. CDR1 is LGHNA, CDR2 YNFKEQ, per germline. The junction had 14 bases not matched to a gene; V was cut back by 0 bases and J by 1 base. CDR3 length: 19 residues. The CDR3: CASSQDSGRGRMANTEAFF. CDR3 in DNA: TGTGCCAGCAGCCAAGATTCAGGCAGGGGGAGAATGGCGAACACTGAAGCTTTCTTT.

This rearrangement joins TRBV6-5 to TRBJ1-4; weak D call: TRBD1 (5 bases). This CDR3 region has 15 residues. Germline V gives CDR1 MNHEY, CDR2 SVGAGI. Trimming took off 6 bases at V and 4 bases at J, with 15 bases between the two ends. CDR3 in DNA: TGTGCCAGCAGGCCTCCGGGGACGGGTAATGAAAAACTGTTTTTT. Protein: CASRPPGTGNEKLFF.

The gene calls are TRBV29-1 and TRBJ1-2; possible D gene TRBD1, 5 bases. CDR1 and CDR2 from the germline V gene are SQVTM and ANQGSEA. The CDR3 has 11 amino acids. Trimming cost V 4 bases and J 5 bases, with 8 bases left between them. CDR3 amino acids: CSVGAGYGYTF. The CDR3 coding sequence is TGCAGCGTTGGGGCAGGGTATGGCTACACCTTC. Supplemented by reference TRBV29-1 and TRBJ1-2, the full variable domain reads SAVISQKPSRDICQRGTSLTIQCQVDSQVTMMFWYRQQPGQSLTLIATANQGSEATYESGFVIDKFPISRPNLTFSTLTVSNMSPEDSSIYLCSVGAGYGYTFGSGTRLTVV.

This clonotype was recorded at least ten times. V is TRBV7-9 and J is TRBJ1-2; a weak D match, TRBD1 (5 bases). Germline V gene lookup returns CDR1 SEHNR and CDR2 FQNEAQ (reference sequence). The ends were cut back, 2 bases at V and 8 bases at J, with 15 bases in the middle. The CDR3 contains 14 residues. DNA for the CDR3: TGTGCCAGCAGCTTAACCTTCGGGGGGGACGGCTACACCTTC. Protein: CASSLTFGGDGYTF.

V is TRBV5-1 and J is TRBJ1-1, with 10 bases matching TRBD1. Germline V gene lookup returns CDR1 SGHRS and CDR2 YFSETQ. This CDR3 spans 15 amino acids. V trimming: 4 bases; J trimming: 1 base; junction bases outside the gene matches: 4. CDR3 protein: CASSETGGSNTEAFF. In DNA form, the CDR3 reads TGCGCCAGCAGCGAGACAGGGGGCTCGAACACTGAAGCTTTCTTT.

The rearrangement uses TRBV30 and TRBJ1-4, with D hard to call. The CDR3 is 13 residues long. Germline loops: CDR1 GTSNPN, CDR2 SVGIG (reference sequence). Trimming took off 2 bases at V and 5 bases at J, with 9 bases between the two ends. CDR3 protein: CAWSSRLNEKLFF. In nucleotides, the CDR3 is TGTGCCTGGAGTAGCAGACTCAATGAAAAACTGTTTTTT.

This clonotype was seen more than once but under ten times. The CDR3, as DNA: TGTGCCAGCAGTAACCGGGACAGGGCTCGCAATGAGCAGTACTTC. This gives the protein CASSNRDRARNEQYF. The chain employs TRBV6-2 or TRBV6-3 and TRBJ2-5; 9 bases match TRBD1. CDR1 and CDR2 (germline): MNHEY, SVGEGT. This CDR3 region has 15 residues. V lost 5 bases and J lost 11; bases outside the gene matches: 15.

The gene calls are TRBV5-1 and TRBJ2-3, with TRBD2 matching over 7 bases. CDR1 SGHRS and CDR2 YFSETQ come from the germline V gene. V was clipped by 4 bases and J by 5 bases; unmatched bases: 13. This CDR3 has 16 amino acids. CDR3 sequence (DNA): TGCGCCAGCAGCCCGGACTCGGCGGGGGATGTAGATACGCAGTATTTT. Protein product: CASSPDSAGDVDTQYF.

This chain joins TRBV7-2 and TRBJ2-3; D unresolved. The CDR3 loop spans 14 amino acids. The germline V and J ends were trimmed by 5 bases and 2 bases, with 11 bases remaining between them. The germline V gene has CDR1 SGHTA and CDR2 FQGNSA. The DNA of the CDR3 is TGTGCCAGCAGCCTTATCGATTTCACAGATACGCAGTATTTT. Residues: CASSLIDFTDTQYF.

DNA of the CDR3: TGCAGTGCTAGTTCCGGACTAGCGGGGGGGAGTGAGCAGTTCTTC. This sequence encodes CSASSGLAGGSEQFF. The rearrangement links TRBV20-1 to TRBJ2-1; TRBD2 agrees at 15 bases. The CDR3 covers 15 residues. CDR1 and CDR2 from the germline V gene are DFQATT and SNEGSKA (reference sequence). With V trimmed by 3 bases and J by 9 bases, 6 bases remained unmatched.

This chain connects TRBV7-9 to TRBJ2-3; TRBD2 matches 13 bases. Germline V gene sequence: CDR1 SEHNR, CDR2 FQNEAQ (reference sequence). The CDR3 has 16 amino acids. J gave up 5 bases and V 5 bases, and 7 bases lay outside the gene matches. The CDR3 loop reads CASSPGLAGTGDTQYF. CDR3 DNA: TGTGCCAGCAGCCCGGGACTAGCGGGGACCGGAGATACGCAGTATTTT.

The chain combines TRBV5-1 with TRBJ2-3; D remains ambiguous. The CDR3 contains 15 residues. Germline V gene lookup returns CDR1 SGHRS and CDR2 YFSETQ. V was clipped by 4 bases and J by 6 bases, with 18 bases between them. CDR3 region: CASSPRVTNGDTQYF. The CDR3 bases are TGCGCCAGCAGCCCAAGAGTTACAAACGGGGATACGCAGTATTTT.

This sequence joins TRBV15 and TRBJ2-5, with 7 nucleotides matching TRBD1. The J call may be incorrect, as the DNA end agrees better with TRBJ2-7. The length of the CDR3 is 14 residues. CDR1 and CDR2 from the germline V gene are LNHNV and YYDKDF (reference sequence). The CDR3 bases are TGTGCCACCAGCGACGACAGGGAAATGAGCGAGCAGTACTTC. Residues: CATSDDREMSEQYF.

CDR3 bases: TGTGCCAGCAGCCAACTCGGGTCTGGGGCCAACGTCCTGACTTTC. Amino acids: CASSQLGSGANVLTF. The genes are TRBV7-9 and TRBJ2-6; D remains ambiguous. Trimming left V 5 bases short and J 1 base short, with 9 bases between. From germline, CDR1 is SEHNR and CDR2 FQNEAQ (reference sequence). This CDR3 comprises 15 residues. Supplemented by reference TRBV7-9 and TRBJ2-6, the full variable domain reads DTGVSQNPRHKITKRGQNVTFRCDPISEHNRLYWYRQTLGQGPEFLTYFQNEAQLEKSRLLSDRFSAERPKGSFSTLEIQRTEQGDSAMYLCASSQLGSGANVLTFGAGSRLTVL.

This clonotype was recorded at least ten times. V is TRBV11-1 and J is TRBJ2-1, with D possibly TRBD2 on 5 matching bases. The CDR3 has 17 residues. The germline V and J ends were trimmed by 1 base and 2 bases, with 15 bases remaining between them. Germline V gene data show CDR1 as SGHAT and CDR2 as FQDESV (reference sequence). The CDR3 loop reads CASSLEVVRAAYNEQFF. Here the CDR3 DNA reads TGTGCCAGCAGCTTAGAGGTAGTGAGGGCGGCCTACAATGAGCAGTTCTTC.

This chain's CDR3 is CALEPPGMDEQYF. The CDR3 coding sequence is TGTGCCCTCGAACCGCCAGGGATGGACGAGCAGTACTTC. The chain joins TRBV30 to TRBJ2-7; possible D gene TRBD1, 5 bases. Trimming shortened V by 8 bases and J by 5 bases, and 19 bases separated the two germline ends. The CDR3 loop spans 13 amino acids. Per the germline V gene, CDR1 is GTSNPN and CDR2 is SVGIG (reference sequence).

V and J are TRBV12-3 or TRBV12-4 and TRBJ1-5; D gene unclear. Trimming pared 6 bases from V and 0 bases from J, leaving 9 bases between. The CDR3 covers 14 residues. CDR3 loop: CASSKVNSNQPQHF. The DNA for the CDR3 is TGTGCCAGCAGCAAAGTAAATAGCAATCAGCCCCAGCATTTT.

The rearrangement joins TRBV18 to TRBJ1-5; tentatively, D is TRBD1 (6 bases). The ends were cut back, 3 bases at V and 3 bases at J, with 9 bases in the middle. Looked up from germline, CDR1 is KGHSH and CDR2 is LQKENI. The CDR3 runs 14 residues. This chain's CDR3 is CASSPAGVNQPQHF. In DNA form, the CDR3 reads TGTGCCAGCTCACCCGCAGGGGTCAATCAGCCCCAGCATTTT.